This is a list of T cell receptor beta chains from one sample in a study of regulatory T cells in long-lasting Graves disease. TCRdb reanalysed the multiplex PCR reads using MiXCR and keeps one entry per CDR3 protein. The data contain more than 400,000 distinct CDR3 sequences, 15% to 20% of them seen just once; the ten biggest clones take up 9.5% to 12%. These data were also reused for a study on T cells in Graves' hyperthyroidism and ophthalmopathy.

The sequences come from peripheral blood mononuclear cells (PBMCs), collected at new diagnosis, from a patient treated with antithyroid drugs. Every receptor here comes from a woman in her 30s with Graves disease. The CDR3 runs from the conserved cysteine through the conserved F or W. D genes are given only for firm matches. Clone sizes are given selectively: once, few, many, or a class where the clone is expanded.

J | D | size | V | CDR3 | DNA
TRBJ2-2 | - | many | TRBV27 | CASSLGHSTGELFF | TGTGCCAGCAGTTTAGGACACTCTACCGGGGAGCTGTTTTTT
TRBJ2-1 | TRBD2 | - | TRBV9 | CASSAPGTSAYNEQFF | TGTGCCAGCAGCGCCCCCGGGACTAGCGCATACAATGAGCAGTTCTTC
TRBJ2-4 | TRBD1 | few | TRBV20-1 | CSAIHRDRGLMLVQYF | TGCAGTGCCATACACCGGGACAGGGGTCTCATGTTAGTTCAGTACTTC
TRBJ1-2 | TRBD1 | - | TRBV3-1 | CASSRTGGYTF | TGTGCCAGCAGCCGGACAGGTGGCTACACCTTC
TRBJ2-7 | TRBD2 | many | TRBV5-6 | CASSQPGLGPYEQYF | TGTGCCAGCAGTCAGCCGGGACTAGGCCCCTACGAGCAGTACTTC
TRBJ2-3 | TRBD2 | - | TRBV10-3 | CAISDGSGRAGGTDTQYF | TGTGCCATCAGTGACGGTAGCGGGAGGGCCGGGGGCACAGATACGCAGTATTTT
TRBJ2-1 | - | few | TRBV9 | CASSTQTGRNEQFF | TGTGCCAGCAGCACCCAGACAGGGAGGAATGAGCAGTTCTTC
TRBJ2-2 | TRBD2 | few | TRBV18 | CASSPIALAGVNTGELFF | TGTGCCAGCTCACCAATCGCCCTAGCGGGGGTAAACACCGGGGAGCTGTTTTTT
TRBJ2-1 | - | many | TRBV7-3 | CASSLTGASGEQFF | TGTGCCAGCAGCTTAACAGGGGCGAGTGGTGAGCAGTTCTTC
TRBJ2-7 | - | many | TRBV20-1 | CSVGPSGFYEQYF | TGCAGTGTGGGGCCCAGTGGGTTCTACGAGCAGTACTTC
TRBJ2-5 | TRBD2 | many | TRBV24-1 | CATSDPTSEQETQYF | TGTGCCACCAGTGATCCCACTAGCGAACAAGAGACCCAGTACTTC
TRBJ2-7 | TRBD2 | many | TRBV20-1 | CSAIRLAGYEQYF | TGCAGTGCTATTCGACTAGCGGGGTACGAGCAGTACTTC
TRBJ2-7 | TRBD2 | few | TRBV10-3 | CATGTSGNYERYF | TGTGCCACGGGGACTAGCGGAAACTACGAGCGGTACTTC
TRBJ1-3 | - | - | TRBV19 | CASASLTSGRAGNTIYF | TGTGCCAGCGCAAGCCTCACTTCAGGGAGGGCTGGAAACACCATATATTTT
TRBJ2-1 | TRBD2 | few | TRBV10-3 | CAISGSSFVPSGYEQFF | TGTGCCATCAGTGGTTCGTCTTTCGTTCCTAGCGGGTATGAGCAGTTCTTC
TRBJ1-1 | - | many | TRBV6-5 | CASSSGYGTEAFF | TGTGCCAGCAGTTCCGGCTATGGCACTGAAGCTTTCTTT
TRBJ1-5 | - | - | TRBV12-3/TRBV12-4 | CASSLSVDSNQPQHF | TGTGCCAGCAGTCTGTCGGTAGATAGCAATCAGCCCCAGCATTTT
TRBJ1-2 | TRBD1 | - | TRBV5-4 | CASSFADPGGEGYTF | TGTGCCAGCAGCTTCGCCGATCCAGGGGGCGAAGGCTACACCTTC
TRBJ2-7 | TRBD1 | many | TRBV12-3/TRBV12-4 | CASSFQGATYEQYF | TGTGCCAGCAGTTTTCAGGGGGCGACCTACGAGCAGTACTTC
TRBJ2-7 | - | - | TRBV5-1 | CASRPGDRGKSYEQYF | TGCGCCAGCAGGCCCGGGGATAGGGGGAAGTCCTACGAGCAGTACTTC
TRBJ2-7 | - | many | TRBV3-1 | CASSQVLYEQYF | TGTGCCAGCAGCCAAGTCCTCTACGAGCAGTACTTC
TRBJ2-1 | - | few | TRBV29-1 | CSVPIYDGQFF | TGCAGCGTACCCATATACGATGGGCAGTTCTTC
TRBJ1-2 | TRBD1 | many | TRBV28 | CASSPDREIGGGYTF | TGTGCCAGCAGCCCCGACAGGGAGATCGGCGGGGGCTACACCTTC
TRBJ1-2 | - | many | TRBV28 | CASSFEDQNYGYTF | TGTGCCAGCAGTTTTGAGGACCAAAACTATGGCTACACCTTC
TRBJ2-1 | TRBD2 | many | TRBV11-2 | CASSLPAGGSYNEQFF | TGTGCCAGCAGCTTACCAGCGGGAGGGTCGTACAATGAGCAGTTCTTC
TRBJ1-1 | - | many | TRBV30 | CARDRMNTEAFF | TGTGCCCGAGACAGGATGAACACTGAAGCTTTCTTT
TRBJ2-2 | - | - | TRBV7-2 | CASSLSSSGELFF | TGTGCCAGCAGCTTATCCTCTTCCGGGGAGCTGTTTTTT
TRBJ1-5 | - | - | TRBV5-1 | CASSLLSNNQPQHF | TGCGCCAGCAGCTTGTTATCGAACAATCAGCCCCAGCATTTT
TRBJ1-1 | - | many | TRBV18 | CASSPGREAFF | TGTGCCAGCTCACCTGGGCGGGAAGCTTTCTTT
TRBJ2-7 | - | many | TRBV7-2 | CASSLNRRDEQYF | TGTGCCAGCAGCTTAAATAGACGGGACGAGCAGTACTTC
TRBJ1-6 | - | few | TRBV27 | CASSLSVPSFSRGSYNSPLHF | TGTGCCAGCAGTTTATCTGTTCCGAGTTTCTCCCGGGGCTCCTATAATTCACCCCTCCACTTT
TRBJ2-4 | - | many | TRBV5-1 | CASSFGGGTANIQYF | TGCGCCAGCAGCTTCGGGGGCGGGACAGCAAACATTCAGTACTTC
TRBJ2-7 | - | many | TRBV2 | CASIHPQTYEQYF | TGTGCCAGCATCCACCCCCAGACCTACGAGCAGTACTTC
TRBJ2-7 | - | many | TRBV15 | CATSRDVTGPYEQYF | TGTGCCACCAGCAGAGATGTGACGGGACCCTACGAGCAGTACTTC
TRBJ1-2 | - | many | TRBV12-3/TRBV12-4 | CAITGLQYGYTF | TGTGCCATAACAGGTTTACAATATGGCTACACCTTC
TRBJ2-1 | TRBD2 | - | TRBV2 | CASREPGLGGGGSLGEQFF | TGTGCCAGCAGGGAACCGGGACTAGGCGGAGGTGGATCTCTCGGTGAGCAGTTCTTC
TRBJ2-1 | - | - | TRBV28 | CASSLPDRGYEQFF | TGTGCCAGCAGTTTACCTGATCGGGGTTATGAGCAGTTCTTC
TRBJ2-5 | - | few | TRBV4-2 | CASSQDWGEWGTQYF | TGTGCCAGCAGCCAAGATTGGGGGGAATGGGGGACCCAGTACTTC
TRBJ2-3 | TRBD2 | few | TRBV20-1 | CSARVREGGTDTQYF | TGCAGTGCTAGGGTGCGGGAGGGGGGCACAGATACGCAGTATTTT
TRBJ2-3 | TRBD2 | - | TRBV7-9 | CASSPRAGLAGITDTQYF | TGTGCCAGCAGCCCCCGGGCGGGACTAGCGGGAATCACAGATACGCAGTATTTT
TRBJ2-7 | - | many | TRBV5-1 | CASSFSQTTYEQYF | TGCGCCAGCAGCTTCTCACAGACGACCTACGAGCAGTACTTC
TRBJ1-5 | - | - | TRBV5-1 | CASSLRPGLNQPQHF | TGCGCCAGCTCTTTAAGACCCGGGCTCAATCAGCCCCAGCATTTT
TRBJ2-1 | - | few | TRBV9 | CASSVGVDHTYNEQFF | TGTGCCAGCAGCGTAGGTGTGGACCATACCTACAATGAGCAGTTCTTC
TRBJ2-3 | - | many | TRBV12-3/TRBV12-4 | CASTSSWGTRADTQYF | TGTGCCAGCACCTCTTCCTGGGGGACTCGGGCAGATACGCAGTATTTT
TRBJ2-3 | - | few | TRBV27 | CASSLGTNTDTQYF | TGTGCCAGCAGTTTAGGGACCAACACAGATACGCAGTATTTT
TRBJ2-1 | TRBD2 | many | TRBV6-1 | CASSELGTNNEQFF | TGTGCCAGCAGTGAACTAGGGACTAACAATGAGCAGTTCTTC
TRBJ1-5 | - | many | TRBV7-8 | CASRRGTGNQPQHF | TGTGCCAGCAGGAGGGGGACTGGCAATCAGCCCCAGCATTTT
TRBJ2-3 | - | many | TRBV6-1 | CASSQGLGGDTQYF | TGTGCCAGCAGCCAGGGGCTAGGTGGGGATACGCAGTATTTT
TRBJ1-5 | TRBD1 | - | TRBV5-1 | CASSSGTGEPQHF | TGCGCCAGCAGCTCGGGAACAGGGGAGCCCCAGCATTTT
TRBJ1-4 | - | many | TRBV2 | CASSEAQWGEKLFF | TGTGCCAGCAGTGAAGCCCAGTGGGGCGAAAAACTGTTTTTT
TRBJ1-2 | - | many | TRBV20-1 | CSAPGLFINYGYTF | TGCAGTGCTCCGGGACTCTTTATTAACTATGGCTACACCTTC
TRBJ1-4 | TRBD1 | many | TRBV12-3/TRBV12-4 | CASTVLGTGNEKLFF | TGTGCCAGCACCGTATTGGGGACAGGGAATGAAAAACTGTTTTTT
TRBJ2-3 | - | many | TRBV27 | CASSSTGAGGTDTQYF | TGTGCCAGCAGTTCAACAGGGGCGGGGGGCACAGATACGCAGTATTTT
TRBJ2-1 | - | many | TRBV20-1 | CSAPRTENYNEQFF | TGCAGTGCCCCCAGGACCGAAAACTACAATGAGCAGTTCTTC